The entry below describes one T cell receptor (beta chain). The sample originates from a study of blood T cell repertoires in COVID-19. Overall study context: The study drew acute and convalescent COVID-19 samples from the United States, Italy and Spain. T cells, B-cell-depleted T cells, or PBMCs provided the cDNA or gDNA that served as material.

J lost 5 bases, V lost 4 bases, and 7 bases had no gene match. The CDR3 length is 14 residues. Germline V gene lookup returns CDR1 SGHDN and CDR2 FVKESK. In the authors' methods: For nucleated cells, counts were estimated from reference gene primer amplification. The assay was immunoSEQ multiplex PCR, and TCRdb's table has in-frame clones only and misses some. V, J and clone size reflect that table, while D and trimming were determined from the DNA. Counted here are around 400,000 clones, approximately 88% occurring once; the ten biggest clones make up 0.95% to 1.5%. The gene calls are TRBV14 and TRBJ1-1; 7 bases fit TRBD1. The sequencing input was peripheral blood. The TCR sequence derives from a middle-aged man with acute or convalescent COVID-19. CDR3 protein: CASSLRGLLTEAFF. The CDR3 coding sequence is TGTGCCAGCAGCCTGAGGGGGCTACTGACTGAAGCTTTCTTT.